The present T cell receptor (beta chain) was sequenced within a study of control samples from healthy donors and cancer patients. Clones were sequenced by immunoSEQ multiplex PCR, and TCRdb holds only the in-frame ones, with some missing. The table has about 140,000 clones, around 88% seen once. The CDR3 length is 14 residues. The sequenced sample consisted of blood. The source is a man younger than 30 in good health. V is TRBV21-1 and J is TRBJ2-1; the table gives TRBD2 as D, unverified against the DNA. TRBV21-1 is an annotated pseudogene. The CDR3 here is CASSKDREGDEQFF. The CDR3 nucleotides are TGTGCCAGCAGCAAAGACAGGGAGGGGGATGAGCAGTTCTTC.